This record concerns one TCR beta chain sequence. It lacks a known antigen. No base quality information exists; no much larger clone differs at one position. This specimen belongs to a study of control samples from healthy donors and cancer patients (TCRdb year 2020). Receptor libraries were prepared by the immunoSEQ multiplex PCR assay. Here the immuneACCESS table is served through TCRdb, limited to in-frame sequences with V and J called. Missing clones are a known gap in these copies; in checked studies unresolved V genes cover under half, and the rest lacks a known reason. This sample is represented by about 61,000 clones; 90% of them were singletons. The ten largest clones represent under 7% of the sample. From its cysteine to its phenylalanine, the CDR3 spans 16 amino acids. The retained sequence is limited to the CDR3, 48 bases, with the frame set at the first base. V ends up 4 bases short and J 5 bases short, with an unmatched junction base count of 7. CDR1 and CDR2 (MGHRA, YSYEKL) derive from the germline V gene.

The chain employs TRBV4-1 and TRBJ2-2; 10 of the junction bases match TRBD2. The TCR was taken from a man in his sixties with colorectal cancer. Sequencing input: PBMCs. CDR3 sequence: CASSPSGGARTGELFF. The nucleotides read TGCGCCAGCAGCCCCAGCGGGGGGGCTCGTACCGGGGAGCTGTTTTTT.